This T cell receptor (beta chain) originates from a study of cytomegalovirus exposure and HLA in healthy donors. Overall study: Per a later analysis, the roughly 670 first-cohort and fewer than 150 validation repertoires shared one platform. Notes on the study in general: Rare sequences made up most TCRs, while some public TCRs were found in many donors.

Germline values: CDR1 MDHEN, CDR2 SYDVKM. The CDR3 has 16 amino acids. V shed 7 bases and J 7 bases; nucleotides not matched to a gene: 17. Generated by immunoSEQ multiplex PCR, the TCRdb table keeps only in-frame clones and is missing some. The data contain 60,000 to 65,000 clones, less than 96% of them singletons. The validation cohort, a group of some 120 subjects, included the donors and was separate from the roughly 670-subject first cohort. A note on this clone: The antigen is unknown.

The chain is built from TRBV28 and TRBJ2-3; 7 nucleotides match TRBD2. What was sequenced was PBMCs. The clonotype was recovered from a woman in her late teens or twenties in good health and CMV-seronegative. This CDR3 is CASTTSWGEGTYTQYF. CDR3 nucleotide sequence: TGTGCCAGCACGACCAGCTGGGGGGAGGGGACGTATACGCAGTATTTT.